The 15 T cell receptor beta chains in this list originate from one sample, sequenced in a study of persistence of HIV-infected CD4 T cells. Sequencing used immunoSEQ version 4 in survey mode. Data came from immunoSEQ multiplex PCR; TCRdb stores just in-frame clones and leaves some out. The top ten hold 13% to 15% of the sample, which has tens of thousands of clones, around 82% seen once. The stimulus was an HIV-1 Gag 15-mer peptide pool, 0.9 to 1 ug/peptide/mL. CD40L/CD69 double-negative CD45RO-high memory CD4+ T cells were collected. For these receptors, no antigen is known. Sequences were derived from CD4+ T cells sorted from PBMCs after 18-hour stimulation, sampled from a patient who received antiretroviral therapy. Every receptor here comes from an adult man with HIV who was CMV-seropositive.

In this sample, this clone turned up once. The chain recombines TRBV18 with TRBJ2-1; 7 bases are shared with TRBD1. The trim removed 3 bases at V and 2 bases at J, leaving 10 bases unmatched. The CDR3 length is 17 residues. Germline CDR1 KGHSH, CDR2 LQKENI. The CDR3 is CASSPAQTGATYNEQFF. CDR3 sequence (DNA): TGTGCCAGCTCACCCGCGCAAACAGGGGCCACCTACAATGAGCAGTTCTTC.

This clone occurred once. The V and J genes are TRBV7-2 and TRBJ2-7, with D possibly TRBD2 on 5 matching bases. Germline CDR1 SGHTA, CDR2 FQGNSA. V shed 5 bases and J shed 3 bases, with 11 bases lying between them. This CDR3 region has 13 residues. In nucleotides, the CDR3 is TGTGCCAGCAGCAGGACTTTCAGCTACGAGCAGTACTTC. Protein sequence: CASSRTFSYEQYF.

The J gene is TRBJ2-2, the V gene TRBV6-1; D may be TRBD1 (6 bases). The V end lost 2 bases, the J end lost 1 base, and 14 bases lay between the germline ends. The CDR3 contains 17 residues. The germline V gene has CDR1 MNHNS and CDR2 SASEGT. In nucleotides, the CDR3 is TGTGCCAGCAGTGAACGGAGGCAGGGGCTGAACACCGGGGAGCTGTTTTTT. Its translation is CASSERRQGLNTGELFF.

V is TRBV4-1 and J is TRBJ1-3; tentative D call: TRBD1 (5 bases). Germline lookup yields CDR1 MGHRA and CDR2 YSYEKL. The V and J ends lost 4 bases and 0 bases respectively, with 10 bases between them. This CDR3 spans 15 amino acids. CDR3 nucleotide sequence: TGCGCCAGCAGCCTAGCGACAGTCTCTGGAAACACCATATATTTT. It codes for CASSLATVSGNTIYF.

This clone was observed a handful of times. The chain employs TRBV5-6 and TRBJ1-6; D unclear. This CDR3 is built from 15 residues. CDR1 is SGHDT and CDR2 is YYEEEE in the germline V gene. V lost 5 bases and J 3 bases, leaving 12 bases between the germline ends. Here the CDR3 DNA reads TGTGCCAGCAGTTTTCGACAAATCTATAATTCACCCCTCCACTTT. Protein: CASSFRQIYNSPLHF.

The chain is built from TRBV12-5 and TRBJ1-1; D perhaps matches TRBD1 (5 bases). Germline V gives CDR1 LGHNT, CDR2 FRNRAP. The CDR3 is made up of 12 amino acids. With 7 bases removed from V and 4 bases from J, the gap between germline ends came to 10 bases. This CDR3 is CASVGAGTEAFF. CDR3 coding DNA: TGTGCTAGTGTAGGGGCGGGCACTGAAGCTTTCTTT.

This chain connects TRBV4-1 to TRBJ1-6, with no clear D. Deletions cut 0 bases from V and 0 bases from J, with 9 bases between. CDR1 and CDR2 (germline): MGHRA, YSYEKL. The CDR3 is made up of 17 amino acids. The CDR3 sequence is CASSQDSGSSYNSPLHF. The CDR3 nucleotides read TGCGCCAGCAGCCAAGATTCAGGAAGCTCCTATAATTCACCCCTCCACTTT.

This chain links TRBV19 with TRBJ2-5; D gene uncertain. CDR1 LNHDA and CDR2 SQIVND come from the germline V gene (reference sequence). The V gene lost 6 bases and the J gene lost 2 bases, with 10 bases spanning the gap. This CDR3 has 13 residues. CDR3 bases: TGTGCCAGTAGCTTTAAGCCTCAAGAGACCCAGTACTTC. It codes for CASSFKPQETQYF.

Only a few counts were recorded for this clone. The chain links TRBV4-2 to TRBJ2-3, with D hard to call. Looked up from germline, CDR1 is LGHNA and CDR2 is YNFKEQ. Trimming removed 0 bases from V and 1 base from J, with 5 bases in between. This CDR3 comprises 14 residues. DNA for the CDR3: TGTGCCAGCAGCCAAGATCCGGGCACAGATACGCAGTATTTT. It translates to CASSQDPGTDTQYF.

The chain employs TRBV19 and TRBJ2-7; D may correspond to TRBD1 or TRBD2 (5 bases each). V was clipped by 6 bases and J by 3 bases, with 9 bases between them. The CDR3 runs to 12 residues. Germline V CDR1 and CDR2: LNHDA, SQIVND (reference sequence). The CDR3 coding sequence is TGTGCCAGTAGGGGGGTCGGCTACGAGCAGTACTTC. It translates to CASRGVGYEQYF.

The chain combines TRBV12-3 or TRBV12-4 with TRBJ1-2; D gene ambiguous. With 4 bases removed from V and 2 bases from J, the gap between germline ends came to 8 bases. This CDR3 spans 13 amino acids. The CDR3 region has the DNA TGTGCCAGCAGTTCCACTGTCAACTATGGCTACACCTTC. This gives the protein CASSSTVNYGYTF.

V usage is TRBV10-3 and J usage is TRBJ1-6, with D possibly TRBD1 on 5 matching bases. The CDR3 is made up of 14 amino acids. Germline V gives CDR1 ENHRY, CDR2 SYGVKD. V lost 7 bases and J 10 bases, leaving 17 bases between the germline ends. For the CDR3, the DNA is TGTGCCATCAAGGAAAGTCCAGGGCCATCACCCCTCCACTTT. It specifies CAIKESPGPSPLHF.

The rearrangement joins TRBV27 to TRBJ1-2; possibly TRBD1 for D (6 bases). This CDR3 region has 16 residues. V was pared by 1 base and J by 6 bases, with 18 bases between. Germline loops: CDR1 MNHEY, CDR2 SMNVEV (reference sequence). DNA of the CDR3: TGTGCCAGCAGTTTATTACTCTCAAGGGGGTTGGATGGCTACACCTTC. Translated: CASSLLLSRGLDGYTF.

In this sample, this clone turned up a few times. The DNA is left out, because the CDR3 cannot be placed on it with certainty; the CDR3 is given as TCRdb lists it. The chain uses TRBV7-7 and TRBJ2-2. CDR1 is SSHAT and CDR2 is FNYEAQ in the germline V gene (reference sequence). The CDR3 length is 16 residues, termini included. CDR3 sequence: CASSLGQGLRAGELFF.

J is TRBJ2-3 and V is TRBV13; 9 bases are a match to TRBD2. Trimming took 0 bases from V and 4 from J; bases not matched to a gene: 14. The CDR3 consists of 19 residues. Germline V CDR1 and CDR2: PRHDT, FYEKMQ (reference sequence). DNA for the CDR3: TGTGCCAGCAGCTTAGGCCTGGGCGGGGGGGCCTTTCGGGCAGATACGCAGTATTTT. It codes for CASSLGLGGGAFRADTQYF.